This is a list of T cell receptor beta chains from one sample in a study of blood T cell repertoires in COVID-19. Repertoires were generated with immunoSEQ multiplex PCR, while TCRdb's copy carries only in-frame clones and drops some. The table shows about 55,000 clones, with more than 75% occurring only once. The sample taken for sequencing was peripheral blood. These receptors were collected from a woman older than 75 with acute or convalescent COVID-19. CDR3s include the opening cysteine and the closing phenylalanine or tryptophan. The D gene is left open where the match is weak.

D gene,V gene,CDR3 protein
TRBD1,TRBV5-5,CASSLGTVLSGYTF
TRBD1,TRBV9,CASSAGQGRNTEAFF
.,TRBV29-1,CSLAEEDNEQFF
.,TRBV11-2,CASSWAGDYNEQFF
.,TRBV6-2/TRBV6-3,CASSYLPGLTNYGYTF
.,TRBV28,CASSSVPGNQPQHF
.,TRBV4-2,CASSQGRGSGYTF
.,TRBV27,CASSAKDSNSPLHF
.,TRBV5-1,CASSLYTVSTEAFF
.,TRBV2,CASSESPRRGEQFF
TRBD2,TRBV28,CASTTRRGAVTDTQYF
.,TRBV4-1,CASSQAPAANYGYTF
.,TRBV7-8,CASSSVRGGPTEAFF
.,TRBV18,CASSPSVTSRNSPLHF
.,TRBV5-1,CASSATSPGETQYF
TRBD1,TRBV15,CATSRDRTGDVHTDTQYF
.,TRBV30,CAWSVGGGMGTEAFF
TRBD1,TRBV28,CASRFGTGLGTDTQYF
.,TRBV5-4,CASSLDPLNTGELFF
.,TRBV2,CASSRGGVNTEAFF
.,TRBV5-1,CASSLGQNYGYTF
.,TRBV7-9,CASRRDPGNEQFF
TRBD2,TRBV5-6,CASSLTTSGTDTQYF
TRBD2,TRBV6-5,CASSYSGLAGSDTQYF
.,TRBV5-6,CASSFGEEQPQHF
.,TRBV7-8,CASSLTENTEAFF
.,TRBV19,CASSILFGGELFF
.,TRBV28,CASRGPTEVYEQYF
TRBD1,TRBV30,CAWGTGGDRGYTF
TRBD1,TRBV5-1,CASTLGQTTGELFF
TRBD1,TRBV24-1,CATSDGGTGQGETQYF
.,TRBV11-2,CASSSVGLNTEAFF
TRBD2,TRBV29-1,CSVSLAGGRINEQFF
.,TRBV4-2,CASSQDLRQGGGELFF
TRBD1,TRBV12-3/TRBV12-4,CASSLTGNYGYTF
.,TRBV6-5,CASAIIDRNTEAFF
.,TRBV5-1,CASSLGQTNTGELFF
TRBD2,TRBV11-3,CASSLAGTSGRTDTQYF
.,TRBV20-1,CSAARVTEAFF
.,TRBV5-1,CASSLGRGMNTEAFF
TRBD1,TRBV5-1,CASSLDRGGGSPLHF
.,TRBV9,CASSVAGAGANVLTF
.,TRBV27,CASSLGGRPGDEQFF
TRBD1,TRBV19,CASTDRNYGYTF
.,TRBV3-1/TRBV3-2,CASSRSSGSIYEQYF
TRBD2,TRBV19,CASLRGGTDTQYF
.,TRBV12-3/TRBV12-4,CASTASGNTEAFF
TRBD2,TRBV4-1,CASSQSGGRDTQYF
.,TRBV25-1,CASSARDGGAQYF
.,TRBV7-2,CASSFFGQTTAQNEKLFF
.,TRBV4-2,CASSQPAGSTDTQYF
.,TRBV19,CASSLSSTRVSGANVLTF
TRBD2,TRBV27,CASSRASGYEQYF
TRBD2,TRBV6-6,CASRSTSGSSETQYF